Below are 8 T cell receptor beta chains sequenced from a single sample in a study of blood T cell repertoires in COVID-19 (dated by TCRdb to about 2020). The library came from the immunoSEQ multiplex PCR assay. The clones in this table, taken by TCRdb from immuneACCESS, are in-frame only. Not every clone is retained; where verified, under half of the shortfall comes from an unresolved V gene, and the cause of the rest is unknown. The sample yields 270,000 or so clones; approximately 86% were counted once. The biggest ten clones account for about 8.6% of the sample. Specimen: peripheral blood. These receptors came from a man aged 40-55 years with active or convalescent COVID-19.

The chain links TRBV14 to TRBJ1-4; TRBD1 matches 11 bases. Germline CDR1 SGHDN, CDR2 FVKESK. Trimming at V came to 0 bases and at J to 2 bases, leaving 11 bases not matched to a gene. The CDR3 is 20 residues long. CDR3 sequence: CASSQDVGTGGIRTNEKLFF. For the CDR3, the DNA is TGTGCCAGCAGCCAAGACGTGGGGACAGGGGGAATTCGGACTAATGAAAAACTGTTTTTT.

The table lists this clone with a few counts. The chain joins TRBV5-1 to TRBJ2-7; 8 bases are shared with TRBD1. J gave up 1 base and V 3 bases, and 6 bases lay outside the gene matches. This CDR3 is 15 amino acids long. Looked up from germline, CDR1 is SGHRS and CDR2 is YFSETQ. CDR3 nucleotides: TGCGCCAGCAGCTGGGGCCAGGGGGCGTCCTACGAGCAGTACTTC. This gives the protein CASSWGQGASYEQYF.

J is TRBJ2-7 and V is TRBV7-6; the D gene is possibly TRBD2 (6 bases). Between the trimmed V and J ends, which lost 3 bases and 6 bases, there was a span of 9 bases. Germline values: CDR1 SGHVS, CDR2 FNYEAQ. The CDR3 has 12 residues. The CDR3 here is CASSFGGGEQYF. In nucleotides, the CDR3 is TGTGCCAGCAGCTTCGGGGGAGGCGAGCAGTACTTC.

The V and J genes are TRBV6-1 and TRBJ2-1; 13 positions agree with TRBD2. This CDR3 contains 17 residues. V lost 0 bases to trimming and J lost 4 bases; unmatched junction nucleotides: 3. CDR1 is MNHNS and CDR2 is SASEGT in the germline V gene. Written as DNA, the CDR3 is TGTGCCAGCAGTGAAGCGGCGGGACTAGCGGGATACAATGAGCAGTTCTTC. It specifies CASSEAAGLAGYNEQFF.

This clone was observed a single time. This same CDR3 is encoded by further DNA sequences in the sample. The rearrangement uses TRBV6-5 and TRBJ2-1, with D unclear. Germline CDR1 MNHEY, CDR2 SVGAGI. The CDR3 is made up of 15 amino acids. The V gene lost 6 bases and the J gene lost 0 bases, with 12 bases spanning the gap. The DNA for the CDR3 is TGTGCCAGCAGCCCGAGTCCTGGCTCCTACAATGAGCAGTTCTTC. Its translation is CASSPSPGSYNEQFF.

The chain joins TRBV6-5 to TRBJ2-1; TRBD2 matches at 10 bases. Germline CDR1 and CDR2: MNHEY and SVGAGI. This CDR3 is 15 amino acids long. V dropped 9 bases and J dropped 7; count of bases not matched to a gene: 12. The CDR3 sequence: CASRAGGLRGNEQFF. CDR3 bases: TGTGCCAGTCGAGCGGGGGGGCTCAGAGGGAATGAGCAGTTCTTC.

The rearrangement uses TRBV2 and TRBJ2-3; a weak D match, TRBD1 (6 bases). CDR3 size: 13 residues. Looked up from germline, CDR1 is SNHLY and CDR2 is FYNNEI. Trimming pared 8 bases from V and 6 bases from J, leaving 15 bases between. The CDR3 DNA follows: TGTGCCAGCGCGCAGGATACAGGGGATACGCAGTATTTT. It yields the protein CASAQDTGDTQYF.

The genes are TRBV18 and TRBJ1-1; a weak D match, TRBD1 (5 bases). Germline V gene lookup returns CDR1 KGHSH and CDR2 LQKENI. The V end lost 3 bases, the J end lost 3 bases, and 11 bases lay between the germline ends. There are 14 residues in the CDR3. CDR3 amino acids: CASSPRDGDTEAFF. The CDR3 DNA sequence: TGTGCCAGCTCACCCAGGGATGGGGACACTGAAGCTTTCTTT.